What follows are 10 T cell receptor beta chains derived from one specimen sequenced in a study of blood T cell repertoires in COVID-19. Profiled with immunoSEQ multiplex PCR; TCRdb holds only in-frame clones, not every one. The data show under 200,000 clones, more than 75% seen once. Input material: peripheral blood. The receptors stem from a man aged 35 to 55 with active or convalescent COVID-19.

The chain carries TRBV14 and TRBJ2-2, with D possibly TRBD2 on 6 matching bases. Between the trimmed V and J ends, which lost 4 bases and 5 bases, there was a span of 17 bases. The CDR3 extends over 16 amino acids. From germline, CDR1 is SGHDN and CDR2 FVKESK. The CDR3 region is CASSPWGGVGTGELFF. The CDR3 DNA reads TGTGCCAGCAGCCCCTGGGGCGGGGTAGGGACCGGGGAGCTGTTTTTT.

The chain employs TRBV11-3 and TRBJ2-7; 7 bases align to TRBD1. CDR3 length: 14 residues. Trimming removed 5 bases from V and 2 bases from J; junction bases left unmatched: 6. Germline V lookup: CDR1 SGHNT, CDR2 YENEEA. CDR3 nucleotide sequence: TGTGCCAGCAGCCCGTCAACAGGGGCCTACGAGCAGTACTTC. This translates into CASSPSTGAYEQYF.

The J gene is TRBJ1-2, the V gene TRBV4-3; 12 positions agree with TRBD1. In germline, CDR1 is LGHNA, CDR2 YSLEER. This CDR3 comprises 19 residues. V gave up 4 bases and J gave up 4 bases; unmatched junction bases: 16. The CDR3 DNA reads TGCGCCAGCAGCCCAGAAGCCGGGACAGGGGGCCCACTCCTCTATGGCTACACCTTC. Its protein product is CASSPEAGTGGPLLYGYTF.

The genes are TRBV7-2 and TRBJ1-2; 10 bases agree with TRBD1. The CDR3 covers 15 residues. CDR1 and CDR2 from the germline V gene are SGHTA and FQGNSA. The V segment lost 3 bases and the J segment 7 bases; nucleotides outside the gene matches: 8. The CDR3 nucleotides read TGTGCCAGCAGCTTGATGGGACAGGGGATTCGTGGCTACACCTTC. Protein sequence: CASSLMGQGIRGYTF.

This clone was seen a few times. The CDR3 DNA is TGTGCCAGCAGTGAAGAGGGACAGGGAAGTCAGCCCCAGCATTTT. Protein sequence: CASSEEGQGSQPQHF. The V and J genes are TRBV6-1 and TRBJ1-5; TRBD1 matches 9 bases. Per the germline V gene, CDR1 is MNHNS and CDR2 is SASEGT. The CDR3 is made up of 15 amino acids. Losses at the gene ends were 1 base for V and 6 bases for J; bases not matched to a gene: 4.

This clone was observed a single time. The chain carries TRBV6-5 and TRBJ1-1; 9 bases map to TRBD1. From germline, CDR1 is MNHEY and CDR2 SVGAGI. The CDR3 runs 13 residues. V trimming: 6 bases; J trimming: 7 bases; junction bases outside the gene matches: 6. The CDR3 DNA sequence: TGTGCCAGCAGGTTCGGACAGGGGTTTGAAGCTTTCTTT. This translates into CASRFGQGFEAFF.

This clone was observed a single time. V usage is TRBV5-1 and J usage is TRBJ2-3; a weak D match, TRBD1 (6 bases). Per the germline V gene, CDR1 is SGHRS and CDR2 is YFSETQ. V was cut by 0 bases and J by 3 bases, with 11 bases left in between. CDR3 size: 15 residues. The CDR3 loop reads CASSLVGRGTDTQYF. Written as DNA, the CDR3 is TGCGCCAGCAGCTTGGTTGGCAGGGGAACAGATACGCAGTATTTT.

This chain joins TRBV4-3 and TRBJ2-1, with 10 bases aligning to TRBD1. From germline, CDR1 is LGHNA and CDR2 YSLEER. Unmatched junction bases numbered 6, after V lost 5 bases and J lost 8 bases. This CDR3 contains 14 residues. CDR3 residues: CASSSGQGVDEQFF. The CDR3 nucleotides are TGCGCCAGCAGCTCAGGACAGGGGGTCGATGAGCAGTTCTTC.

V gene TRBV18 combines with J gene TRBJ1-2; 11 bases fit TRBD1. The CDR3 loop spans 15 amino acids. Germline lookup yields CDR1 KGHSH and CDR2 LQKENI. V was clipped by 4 bases and J by 4 bases; unmatched bases: 5. This chain's CDR3 is CASSLGQGASYGYTF. CDR3 coding DNA: TGTGCCAGCTCACTTGGACAGGGGGCTTCCTATGGCTACACCTTC. The complete variable domain, with remaining parts taken from reference TRBV18 and TRBJ1-2, reads NAGVMQNPRHLVRRRGQEARLRCSPMKGHSHVYWYRQLPEEGLKFMVYLQKENIIDESGMPKERFSAEFPKEGPSILRIQQVVRGDSAAYFCASSLGQGASYGYTFGSGTRLTVV.

The genes are TRBV28 and TRBJ1-4; TRBD1 agrees at 7 bases. CDR3 length: 16 residues. The junction had 8 bases not matched to a gene; V was cut back by 4 bases and J by 3 bases. The germline V gene has CDR1 MDHEN and CDR2 SYDVKM. This CDR3 reads CASSSQGFAANEKLFF. As DNA, the CDR3 is TGTGCCAGCAGTTCACAGGGGTTCGCGGCTAATGAAAAACTGTTTTTT.